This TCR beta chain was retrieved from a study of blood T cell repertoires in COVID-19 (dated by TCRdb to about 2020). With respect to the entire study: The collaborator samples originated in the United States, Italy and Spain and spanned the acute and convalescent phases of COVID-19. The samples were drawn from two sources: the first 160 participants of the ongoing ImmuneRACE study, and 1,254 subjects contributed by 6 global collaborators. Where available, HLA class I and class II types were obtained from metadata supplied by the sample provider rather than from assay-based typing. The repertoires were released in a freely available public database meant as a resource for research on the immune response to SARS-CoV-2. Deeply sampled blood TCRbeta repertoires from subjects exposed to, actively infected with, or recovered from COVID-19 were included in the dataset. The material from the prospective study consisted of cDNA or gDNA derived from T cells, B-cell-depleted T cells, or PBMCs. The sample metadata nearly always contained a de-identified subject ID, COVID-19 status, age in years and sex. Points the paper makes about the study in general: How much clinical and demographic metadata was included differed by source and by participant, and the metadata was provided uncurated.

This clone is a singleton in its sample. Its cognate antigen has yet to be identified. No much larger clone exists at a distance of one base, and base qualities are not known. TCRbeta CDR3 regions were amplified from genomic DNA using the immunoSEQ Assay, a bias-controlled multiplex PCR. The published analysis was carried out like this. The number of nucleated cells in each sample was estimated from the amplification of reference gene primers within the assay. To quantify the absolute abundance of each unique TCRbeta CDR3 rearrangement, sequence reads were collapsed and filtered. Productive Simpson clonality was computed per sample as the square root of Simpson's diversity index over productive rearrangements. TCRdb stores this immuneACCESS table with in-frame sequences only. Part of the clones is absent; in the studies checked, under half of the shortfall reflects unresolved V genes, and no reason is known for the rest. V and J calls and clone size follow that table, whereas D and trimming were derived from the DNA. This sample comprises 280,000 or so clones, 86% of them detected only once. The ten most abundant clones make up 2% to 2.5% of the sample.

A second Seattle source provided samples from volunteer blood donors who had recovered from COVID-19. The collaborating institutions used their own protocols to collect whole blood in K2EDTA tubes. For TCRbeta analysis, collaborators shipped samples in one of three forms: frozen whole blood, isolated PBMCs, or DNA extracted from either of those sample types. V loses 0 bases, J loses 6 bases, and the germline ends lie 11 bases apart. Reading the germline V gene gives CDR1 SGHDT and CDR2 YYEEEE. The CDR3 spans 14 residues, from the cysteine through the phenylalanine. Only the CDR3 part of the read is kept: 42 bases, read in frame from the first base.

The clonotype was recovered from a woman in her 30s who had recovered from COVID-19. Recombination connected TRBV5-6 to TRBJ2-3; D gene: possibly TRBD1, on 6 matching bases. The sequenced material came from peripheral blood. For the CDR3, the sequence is CASSLGGPLDTQYF. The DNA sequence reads TGTGCCAGCAGCTTGGGGGGGCCACTGGATACGCAGTATTTT.